Listed below are T cell receptor beta chains from one sample, sequenced in a study of CD8 T cells in ankylosing spondylitis. TCRdb re-called the 5' RACE reads through MiXCR, storing one row per CDR3 protein. Of 240,000 or so distinct CDR3 sequences listed, less than 10% are singletons. The sample consisted of blood, either unsorted or a sorted T cell fraction (not recorded which). These receptors were collected from a male donor with ankylosing spondylitis or in good health (not recorded which). The CDR3 runs from the conserved cysteine through the conserved F or W. A D gene is named only where the DNA matches it firmly. Clone size is not always given. Where it is, it says once, few, many or a class for expanded clones.

>TRBD2|TRBV20-1|TRBJ2-2|many
TGCAGTGCTAGAGATCCTAGCGGGAACACCGGGGAGCTGTTTTTT
CSARDPSGNTGELFF
>TRBD2|TRBV6-1|TRBJ2-1|-
TGTGCCAGCAGTGAAAGGGCTAGCGGGGGGGTATACAATGAGCAGTTCTTC
CASSERASGGVYNEQFF
>-|TRBV20-1|TRBJ2-1|many
TGCAGTGTCGCCGGGGGGCAGGGGAAAAAATCTGAGCAGTTCTTC
CSVAGGQGKKSEQFF
>-|TRBV12-3/TRBV12-4|TRBJ2-3|many
TGTGCCAGCAGCCGTTCCACGGGCCGGGACTCTTACACAGATACGCAGTATTTT
CASSRSTGRDSYTDTQYF
>-|TRBV7-2|TRBJ1-6|many
TGTGCCAGCAGCGTAGACAGGCAACTGGGTTCACCCCTCCACTTT
CASSVDRQLGSPLHF
>TRBD2|TRBV20-1|TRBJ2-3|many
TGCAGTGCGTCCCTCGGGGGGAGCACAGATACGCAGTATTTT
CSASLGGSTDTQYF
>-|TRBV6-5|TRBJ2-7|many
TGTGCCAGCAGTTCACAGTCTTACTCCTACGAGCAGTACTTC
CASSSQSYSYEQYF
>-|TRBV29-1|TRBJ1-2|many
TGCAGCGTTGAAGATCCCATCTCTGGCTACACCTTC
CSVEDPISGYTF
>TRBD2|TRBV20-1|TRBJ2-7|few
TGCAGTGCTAGACCCCGGGGGGGCAACGAGCAGTACTTC
CSARPRGGNEQYF
>TRBD2|TRBV3-1|TRBJ2-2|-
TGTGCCACCAGCCAAGATCAGCGGGAGAGTTACACCGGGGAGCTGTTTTTT
CATSQDQRESYTGELFF
>-|TRBV5-1|TRBJ2-2|many
TGCGCCAGCAGCGTAGCAGGAGACGGGGAGCTGTTTTTT
CASSVAGDGELFF
>TRBD2|TRBV6-2/TRBV6-3|TRBJ2-1|few
TGTGCCAGCAGCCGAGCGGGGGGCTCCTACAATGAGCAGTTCTTC
CASSRAGGSYNEQFF
>-|TRBV15|TRBJ1-2|few
TGTGCCACCAGCAGAGACAACAAGGGGGGCTACACCTTC
CATSRDNKGGYTF
>-|TRBV7-9|TRBJ1-2|-
TGTGCCAGCAGCTTAACGAACCAGGGAGATGGCTACACCTTC
CASSLTNQGDGYTF
>-|TRBV6-5|TRBJ2-7|many
TGTGCCAGCAGTTCGTATGGGGGCCCTATCTACGAGCAGTACTTC
CASSSYGGPIYEQYF
>TRBD2|TRBV20-1|TRBJ2-1|many
TGCAGTGCTAGACTCCCGGGGGGAGGGTGGTTCTTC
CSARLPGGGWFF